This is a list of T cell receptor beta chains from one sample in a study of CD8 T cells in Susac syndrome. TCRdb redid the calling of the immunoSEQ multiplex PCR reads with MiXCR, one entry per CDR3 protein. The sample holds 180,000 or so distinct CDR3 sequences, approximately 94% seen once. Source material: CD4+ T cells from PBMCs. Receptors originate from a human donor in good health. Each CDR3 is given with its conserved first and last residue. Each record gives: clone size, D gene, J gene, V gene, CDR3 DNA, CDR3 protein. The D gene is left open where the match is weak. Clone size, where shown, is once, few, many, or a class for clones that have expanded.

-	-	TRBJ1-2	TRBV25-1	TGTGCCAGCAGTGAATATCGGACTTCGCATTCGGTTGGCTACACCTTC	CASSEYRTSHSVGYTF
-	-	TRBJ2-3	TRBV25-1	TGTGCCAGCAGTGAATATCAGGTCGGCTCCACAGATACGCAGTATTTT	CASSEYQVGSTDTQYF
-	-	TRBJ2-7	TRBV29-1	TGCAGCGTTGGGGACTTCGACTACGAGCAGTACTTC	CSVGDFDYEQYF
-	TRBD2	TRBJ2-1	TRBV5-4	TGTGCCAGCAGCTATAGGGAGGGTTCCTACAATGAGCAGTTCTTC	CASSYREGSYNEQFF
-	-	TRBJ2-7	TRBV7-2	TGTGCCAGCAGCTCCCTAAGGGGGAGAGTGGCCTACGAGCAGTACTTC	CASSSLRGRVAYEQYF
-	-	TRBJ2-5	TRBV3-1	TGTGCCAGCAGCCAGGCAGGGGCTGGGGAGACCCAGTACTTC	CASSQAGAGETQYF
-	-	TRBJ1-2	TRBV7-2	TGTGCCAGCAGCCCCGCCCTTGTGCGTGGCTACACCTTC	CASSPALVRGYTF
-	-	TRBJ1-1	TRBV27	TGTGCCAGCGATCGTATGGGATGCTTCGAAGCTTTCTTT	CASDRMGCFEAFF
-	TRBD2	TRBJ2-3	TRBV6-4	TGTGCCAGCAGTGACCGGGCTAGCGGGAGTCCAGATACGCAGTATTTT	CASSDRASGSPDTQYF
once	-	TRBJ2-7	TRBV20-1	TGCAGTGCTATAACGAGGGAGCGTGGCAACGAGCAGTACTTC	CSAITRERGNEQYF
-	TRBD1	TRBJ2-5	TRBV19	TGTGCCAGTAGTATGGGACAGGGTAGTGAGACCCAGTACTTC	CASSMGQGSETQYF
-	-	TRBJ1-5	TRBV6-1	TGTGCCAGCAGTGGGACGAGGGTAAACAGGCGTGGACAGCCCCAGCATTTT	CASSGTRVNRRGQPQHF
once	-	TRBJ2-3	TRBV7-2	TGTGCCAGCAGCTTAGCCCAGGTCTTGGATACGCAGTATTTT	CASSLAQVLDTQYF
-	-	TRBJ2-5	TRBV30	TGTGCCTGGGGCTATCAAGAGACCCAGTACTTC	CAWGYQETQYF
-	-	TRBJ1-1	TRBV28	TGTGCCAGCAGTTTAATTGGGGGGGCAAGTTACGAAGCTTTCTTT	CASSLIGGASYEAFF
-	TRBD1	TRBJ2-7	TRBV5-6	TGTGCCAGCAGCTTATACAGGGGCGCCTACGAGCAGTACTTC	CASSLYRGAYEQYF
once	-	TRBJ2-5	TRBV7-9	TGTGCCGAGGGGGACACTGAAAAAGAGACCCAGTACTTC	CAEGDTEKETQYF
-	-	TRBJ1-1	TRBV19	TGTGCCAGTAGTAACCTTAACACTGAAGCTTTCTTT	CASSNLNTEAFF
-	-	TRBJ2-1	TRBV27	TGTGCCAGCTCGGACCGGACAAGCAGACTCTTC	CASSDRTSRLF
-	-	TRBJ2-7	TRBV6-2/TRBV6-3	TGTGCCAGCAGTTACTCCATTTCCTACGAGCAGTACTTC	CASSYSISYEQYF
once	TRBD2	TRBJ2-5	TRBV30	TGTGCCTGGAGTGTAGTGGGGCGCGGGGGGACCCAGTACTTC	CAWSVVGRGGTQYF
-	-	TRBJ2-1	TRBV28	TGTGCCAGCAGTTTATTAGCCCGCAATCATGAGCAGTTCTTC	CASSLLARNHEQFF
-	TRBD1	TRBJ1-5	TRBV11-2	TGTGCCAGCAGCTTTACAGGGGCCCTCAATCAGCCCCAGCATTTT	CASSFTGALNQPQHF
-	TRBD1	TRBJ1-2	TRBV9	TGTGCCAGCAGCGGGGACAGGGGGCGCGTTTATGGCTACACCTTC	CASSGDRGRVYGYTF
-	-	TRBJ1-1	TRBV12-3/TRBV12-4	TGTGCCAGCACCCTAGACAGCGGCGGGGCTGAAGCTTTCTTT	CASTLDSGGAEAFF
-	-	TRBJ2-1	TRBV2	TGTGCCAGCTATCTGGGGGCGTGGGCGGCCTCGACCCGTCTCGTGCAGTTCTTC	CASYLGAWAASTRLVQFF
-	-	TRBJ2-7	TRBV5-4	TGTGCCAGCAGCTTGGACTACTCCTACGAGCAGTACTTC	CASSLDYSYEQYF
-	TRBD2	TRBJ2-3	TRBV29-1	TGCAGCGTTGAATTAGCGGGAGGGCCCAGAGATACGCAGTATTTT	CSVELAGGPRDTQYF
-	TRBD2	TRBJ2-1	TRBV28	TGTGCCGGGCGGACTAGCGGGGACAATGAGCAGTTCTTC	CAGRTSGDNEQFF
-	TRBD1	TRBJ1-1	TRBV7-8	TGTGCCAGCAGCTTAAAGGGACAGGGAACTGAAGCTTTCTTT	CASSLKGQGTEAFF
-	-	TRBJ2-7	TRBV7-2	TGTGCCAGCAGCTTAGACCATGGGGGCGAGCAGTACTTC	CASSLDHGGEQYF
few	-	TRBJ2-7	TRBV7-2	TGTGCCAGCAGCTTAAACGCGGGACACTACGAGCAGTACTTC	CASSLNAGHYEQYF
-	TRBD1	TRBJ1-6	TRBV28	TGTGCCAGCAGCAGGGGGGGGACAGGAGGCAATTCACCCCTCCACTTT	CASSRGGTGGNSPLHF
-	-	TRBJ2-1	TRBV6-5	TGTGCCAGCAGTTACTCGAGAGGTTCCAATGAGCAGTTCTTC	CASSYSRGSNEQFF
-	TRBD1	TRBJ2-7	TRBV12-3/TRBV12-4	TGTGCCAGCAGTTTAGCCGGGACAGGGACCTACGAGCAGTACTTC	CASSLAGTGTYEQYF
-	TRBD2	TRBJ2-7	TRBV2	TGTGCCAGCATGACTCTACTAGCGGGAGGAATCTTGGCGTACTTC	CASMTLLAGGILAYF
-	-	TRBJ2-5	TRBV25-1	TGTGCCAGCAGTGATTGGCGGCAAGAGACCCAGTACTTC	CASSDWRQETQYF
-	TRBD1	TRBJ1-1	TRBV9	TGTGCCAGCAGCCCCTCCAGGCGACAGGGCGTTGAAGCTTTCTTT	CASSPSRRQGVEAFF
-	-	TRBJ1-2	TRBV9	TGTGCCAGCAGCGTAGGAGACAGCTATGGCTACACCTTC	CASSVGDSYGYTF
-	-	TRBJ1-2	TRBV5-4	TGTGCCAGCAGCTTGGAAGGGGGGTATGGCTACACCTTC	CASSLEGGYGYTF
-	-	TRBJ2-3	TRBV5-6	TGTGCCAGCACCCCGGGGGGCGACACAGATACGCAGTATTTT	CASTPGGDTDTQYF
-	-	TRBJ1-1	TRBV3-1	TGTGCCAGCAGCCAAGTCGCTGTAAGAAACACTGAAGCTTTCTTT	CASSQVAVRNTEAFF
-	-	TRBJ2-6	TRBV7-9	TGTGCCAGCAGCTTACGGGCCGCCGGGGCCAACGTCCTGACTTTC	CASSLRAAGANVLTF
once	TRBD2	TRBJ2-5	TRBV7-2	TGTGCCAGCAGCTTCCCACTCGGGGGGCAAGAGACCCAGTACTTC	CASSFPLGGQETQYF
-	TRBD1	TRBJ2-3	TRBV24-1	TGTGCCACCAGTGATCCGGACAGGGATTTCACAGATACGCAGTATTTT	CATSDPDRDFTDTQYF
once	-	TRBJ1-1	TRBV2	TGTGCCAGCAGTGAAAATGCTTTGGGTGAAGCTTTCTTT	CASSENALGEAFF
once	-	TRBJ2-7	TRBV6-5	TGTGCCAGCAGTAACCAACAGGGACCCTACGAGCAGTACTTC	CASSNQQGPYEQYF
-	-	TRBJ2-6	TRBV18	TGTGCCAGCTCACCCGGGACACTGGACTCTGGGGCCAACGTCCTGACTTTC	CASSPGTLDSGANVLTF
-	TRBD2	TRBJ2-4	TRBV28	TGTGCCAGCGCCATAGCCCTAAGCGGGAGGGCCACCAAAAACATTCAGTACTTC	CASAIALSGRATKNIQYF
-	-	TRBJ2-4	TRBV2	TGTGCCAGCAGTGCGGTGAATGTAGCCAAAAACATTCAGTACTTC	CASSAVNVAKNIQYF
-	-	TRBJ1-2	TRBV5-6	TGTGCCAGCAGCCGCTCGGGAGTCGGGGGCTACACCTTC	CASSRSGVGGYTF
-	-	TRBJ2-7	TRBV15	TGTGCCACCAGCAGAGATCTGGTCCTATACGAGCAGTACTTC	CATSRDLVLYEQYF
-	-	TRBJ1-2	TRBV5-1	TGCGCCAGCAGCTTGGACAGCAGCGGTGGCTACACCTTC	CASSLDSSGGYTF
-	TRBD2	TRBJ2-5	TRBV9	TGTGCCAGCAGCGCCGGGACTAGCCGGGAGACCCAGTACTTC	CASSAGTSRETQYF
-	-	TRBJ1-2	TRBV29-1	TGCAGCGTTGGGAGGGGGGCCGTTCCCTATGGCTACACCTTC	CSVGRGAVPYGYTF
-	-	TRBJ2-7	TRBV28	TGTGCCAGCAGAGAACCGGGACGGGAACTTTACGAGCAGTACTTC	CASREPGRELYEQYF